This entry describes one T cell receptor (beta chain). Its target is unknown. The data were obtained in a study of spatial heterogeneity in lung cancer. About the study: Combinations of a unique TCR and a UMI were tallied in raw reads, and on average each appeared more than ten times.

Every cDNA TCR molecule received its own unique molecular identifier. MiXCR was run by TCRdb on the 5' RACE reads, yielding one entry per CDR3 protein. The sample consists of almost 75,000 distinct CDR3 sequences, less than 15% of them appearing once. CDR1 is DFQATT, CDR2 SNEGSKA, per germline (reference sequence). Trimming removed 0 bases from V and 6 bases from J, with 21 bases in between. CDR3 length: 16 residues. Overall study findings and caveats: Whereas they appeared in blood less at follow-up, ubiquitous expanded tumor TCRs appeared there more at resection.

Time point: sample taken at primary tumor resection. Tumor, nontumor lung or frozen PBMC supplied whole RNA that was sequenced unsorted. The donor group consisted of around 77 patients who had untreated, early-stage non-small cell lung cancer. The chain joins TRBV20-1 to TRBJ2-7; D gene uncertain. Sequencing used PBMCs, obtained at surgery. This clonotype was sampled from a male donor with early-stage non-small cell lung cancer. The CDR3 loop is CSARDLRAVRASEQYF. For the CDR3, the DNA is TGCAGTGCTAGAGATCTTCGGGCAGTTAGGGCGAGCGAGCAGTACTTC.